A single sample is the source of the 24 T cell receptor beta chains below, sequenced in a study of cytomegalovirus exposure and HLA in healthy donors. TCRdb's copy holds only in-frame clones and misses some; the assay was immunoSEQ multiplex PCR. This sample has about 140,000 clones; roughly 90% occur once, and the top ten carry about 0.75%. The sequenced sample consisted of PBMCs. Source of these receptors: a young man in good health and CMV-seronegative.

The rearrangement uses TRBV7-7 and TRBJ2-2; 7 bases fit TRBD1. Germline values: CDR1 SSHAT, CDR2 FNYEAQ (reference sequence). V shed 5 bases and J 2 bases; nucleotides not matched to a gene: 5. The CDR3 extends over 15 amino acids. The CDR3 coding sequence is TGTGCCAGCAGCGCCGACAGGGTAAACACCGGGGAGCTGTTTTTT. Amino acids: CASSADRVNTGELFF.

The chain uses TRBV6-1 and TRBJ2-3; 13 bases agree with TRBD2. This CDR3 comprises 18 residues. Per the germline V gene, CDR1 is MNHNS and CDR2 is SASEGT. V lost 2 bases to trimming and J lost 5 bases; unmatched junction nucleotides: 10. CDR3 protein: CASSEREGLAGYGDTQYF. In DNA, the CDR3 is TGTGCCAGCAGTGAACGGGAGGGACTAGCGGGATACGGAGATACGCAGTATTTT.

The rearrangement uses TRBV6-5 and TRBJ1-2, with TRBD1 as a possible D gene (6 bases). CDR3 size: 15 residues. Germline CDR1 is MNHEY and CDR2 is SVGAGI. V was trimmed by 2 bases and J by 6 bases, leaving 16 bases between them. The CDR3 loop reads CASSYRLQGKDGYTF. As DNA, the CDR3 is TGTGCCAGCAGTTACCGTTTACAGGGAAAAGATGGCTACACCTTC.

The chain has TRBV6-4 and TRBJ2-3, with unresolved D. The V gene lost 4 bases and the J gene lost 2 bases, with 10 bases spanning the gap. The CDR3 has 14 residues. Germline CDR1 and CDR2: MRHNA and SNTAGT. The CDR3 region is CASSVGRDTDTQYF. The CDR3 DNA follows: TGTGCCAGCAGTGTGGGCAGAGACACAGATACGCAGTATTTT.

The chain carries TRBV5-5 and TRBJ2-7, with 8 positions matching TRBD1. Germline assignment: CDR1 SGHKS and CDR2 YYEKEE (reference sequence). Trimming at V came to 4 bases and at J to 5 bases, leaving 8 bases not matched to a gene. The CDR3 is 14 amino acids. This CDR3 reads CASSLRTGTHEQYF. CDR3 nucleotide sequence: TGTGCCAGCAGCCTACGGACAGGGACCCACGAGCAGTACTTC.

The V gene is TRBV5-4, the J gene TRBJ1-2; no firm D call. The ends were cut back, 4 bases at V and 0 bases at J, with 7 bases in the middle. Germline V lookup: CDR1 SGHNT, CDR2 YYREEE (reference sequence). The CDR3 is 13 residues long. This chain's CDR3 is CASSPRPNYGYTF. In DNA, the CDR3 is TGTGCCAGCAGCCCCCGTCCTAACTATGGCTACACCTTC.

Points on this clone: Other DNA sequences of this sample code for an identical CDR3. The CDR3 DNA reads as TGCGCCAGCAGCTTGGTATCGGGGGCCTACGAGCAGTACTTC. Its protein product is CASSLVSGAYEQYF. The chain joins TRBV5-1 to TRBJ2-7; D may be TRBD2 (6 bases). CDR1 and CDR2 from the germline V gene are SGHRS and YFSETQ. The CDR3 totals 14 residues. V was shortened by 0 bases and J by 2 bases, with 9 bases between the two germline ends.

This clone has only one observation. The gene calls are TRBV6-5 and TRBJ1-1; D may be TRBD1 (5 bases). The CDR3 is 15 residues long. Deletions cut 0 bases from V and 0 bases from J, with 8 bases between. CDR1 MNHEY and CDR2 SVGAGI come from the germline V gene. The CDR3 here is CASSYSPGMNTEAFF. The DNA for the CDR3 is TGTGCCAGCAGTTACTCCCCAGGGATGAACACTGAAGCTTTCTTT.

V usage is TRBV11-2 and J usage is TRBJ2-1, with TRBD1 identical over 7 bases. V lost 2 bases, J lost 7 bases, and 2 bases stayed unmatched. The CDR3 is made up of 13 amino acids. Germline V lookup: CDR1 SGHAT, CDR2 FQNNGV. The CDR3 sequence: CASSLSRGNEQFF. CDR3 nucleotides: TGTGCCAGCAGCTTATCCAGGGGGAATGAGCAGTTCTTC. Full variable domain (rest looked up from reference TRBV11-2 and TRBJ2-1): EAGVAQSPRYKIIEKRQSVAFWCNPISGHATLYWYQQILGQGPKLLIQFQNNGVVDDSQLPKDRFSAERLKGVDSTLKIQPAKLEDSAVYLCASSLSRGNEQFFGPGTRLTVL.

J is TRBJ1-5 and V is TRBV7-9; D not certain. V was cut by 2 bases and J by 7 bases, with 9 bases left in between. CDR1 SEHNR and CDR2 FQNEAQ come from the germline V gene (reference sequence). The CDR3 contains 13 residues. This CDR3 reads CASSLISGQPQHF. The CDR3, as DNA: TGTGCCAGCAGCTTAATTAGCGGACAGCCCCAGCATTTT.

The chain employs TRBV10-2 and TRBJ1-2; TRBD1 aligns across 12 bases. This CDR3 is built from 13 residues. The ends lost 8 bases at V and 7 bases at J; junction bases unmatched: 5. Germline values: CDR1 WSHSY, CDR2 SAAADI. In nucleotides, the CDR3 is TGCGCCAGCCGCGGGACAGGGGGCCGTGGCTACACCTTC. Encoded protein: CASRGTGGRGYTF.

The J gene is TRBJ2-7, the V gene TRBV7-8, with a tentative D call TRBD1 (6 bases). Germline V gene lookup returns CDR1 SGHVS and CDR2 FQNEAQ. With 7 bases removed from V and 2 bases from J, the gap between germline ends came to 12 bases. The CDR3 has 13 residues. The CDR3 bases are TGTGCCAGCACCACCGACAGGACCTACGAGCAGTACTTC. Its translation: CASTTDRTYEQYF.

This clone came up a few times. The rearrangement joins TRBV10-2 to TRBJ2-7; 8 bases fit TRBD1. V gave up 6 bases and J gave up 7 bases; unmatched junction bases: 11. The CDR3 covers 14 residues. Germline lookup yields CDR1 WSHSY and CDR2 SAAADI. The DNA of the CDR3 is TGCGCCAGCAGGGCGAATCAGGGGGCTGGGGAGCAGTACGTC. Translation gives CASRANQGAGEQYV.

V is TRBV5-1 and J is TRBJ1-3, with 12 nucleotides matching TRBD1. There are 18 residues in the CDR3. With 0 bases clipped from V and 3 bases from J, the junction kept 7 bases outside the gene matches. Germline V gene lookup returns CDR1 SGHRS and CDR2 YFSETQ. The CDR3 here is CASSLVGTGGASGNTIYF. In DNA form, the CDR3 reads TGCGCCAGCAGCTTGGTTGGGACAGGGGGCGCGAGTGGAAACACCATATATTTT.

V usage is TRBV5-4 and J usage is TRBJ1-1, with no clear D. The CDR3 totals 15 residues. The V gene's germline CDR1 is SGHNT and CDR2 YYREEE (reference sequence). V lost 0 bases to trimming and J lost 1 base, with 10 bases between them. DNA for the CDR3: TGTGCCAGCAGCTTGGACCCGAGGAGGAACACTGAAGCTTTCTTT. This translates into CASSLDPRRNTEAFF.

For the CDR3, the DNA is TGTGCCAGCAGCCCAGCCGGGGGGTCTGGCTACACCTTC. This encodes CASSPAGGSGYTF. The rearrangement joins TRBV11-2 to TRBJ1-2; possibly TRBD1 for D (5 bases). Per germline, CDR1 SGHAT and CDR2 FQNNGV. The CDR3 runs to 13 residues. The V and J ends lost 5 bases and 7 bases respectively, with 14 bases between them.

This sequence joins TRBV18 and TRBJ1-1; tentative D call: TRBD1 (5 bases). Per the germline V gene, CDR1 is KGHSH and CDR2 is LQKENI. V lost 10 bases, J lost 3 bases, and 15 bases lay in between. This CDR3 has 13 residues. Here the CDR3 DNA reads TGTGCCACGACAGAATCCACGGACACTGAAGCTTTCTTT. Amino acid sequence: CATTESTDTEAFF.

This chain joins TRBV30 and TRBJ2-1; 12 bases match TRBD2. Trimming took 1 base from V and 0 from J; bases not matched to a gene: 10. This CDR3 is built from 19 residues. Germline-derived CDR1 and CDR2 are GTSNPN and SVGIG (reference sequence). This CDR3 is CAWSGGTSGSKSSYNEQFF. CDR3 DNA: TGTGCCTGGAGTGGAGGGACTAGCGGGTCAAAGAGCTCCTACAATGAGCAGTTCTTC. Full variable domain (missing parts from reference TRBV30 and TRBJ2-1): SQTIHQWPATLVQPVGSPLSLECTVEGTSNPNLYWYRQAAGRGLQLLFYSVGIGQISSEVPQNLSASRPQDRQFILSSKKLLLSDSGFYLCAWSGGTSGSKSSYNEQFFGPGTRLTVL.

The CDR3 protein is CASSTRQIDTQYF. DNA of the CDR3: TGTGCCAGCAGCACCCGACAGATCGATACGCAGTATTTT. The chain joins TRBV9 to TRBJ2-3; possibly TRBD1 for D (5 bases). Trimming stripped 4 bases from V and 6 bases from J, with 12 bases between. CDR3 length equals 13 residues. The germline CDR1 and CDR2 sequences are SGDLS and YYNGEE.

V usage is TRBV10-3 and J usage is TRBJ2-1; 11 nucleotides align to TRBD1. Germline loops: CDR1 ENHRY, CDR2 SYGVKD. This CDR3 contains 15 residues. V was pared by 6 bases and J by 6 bases, with 7 bases of the junction left unmatched. The DNA for the CDR3 is TGTGCCATCAGGAGGGACAGGGGGTTGGGCAATGAGCAGTTCTTC. Its translation: CAIRRDRGLGNEQFF.

The V and J genes are TRBV6-5 and TRBJ1-4, with D perhaps matching TRBD1 (5 bases). Trimming cost V 6 bases and J 0 bases, with 11 bases left between them. Germline CDR1 reads MNHEY; CDR2 reads SVGAGI. This CDR3 is built from 15 residues. The CDR3 bases are TGTGCCAGCAGAAGGACAAGCTCAACTAATGAAAAACTGTTTTTT. Its translation is CASRRTSSTNEKLFF.

The chain recombines TRBV19 with TRBJ1-5; 8 nucleotides match TRBD1. Germline CDR1 is LNHDA and CDR2 is SQIVND (reference sequence). This CDR3 region has 15 residues. Trimming at V came to 4 bases and at J to 6 bases, leaving 8 bases not matched to a gene. The CDR3 bases are TGTGCCAGTAGTACTGGCCAGGGGGCATTTCAGCCCCAGCATTTT. This codes for CASSTGQGAFQPQHF.

A single count supports this clone. This chain joins TRBV9 and TRBJ1-1; 8 bases fit TRBD1. The V and J ends lost 0 bases and 8 bases, in that order; junction bases with no gene match: 9. This CDR3 has 15 residues. Germline V gene lookup returns CDR1 SGDLS and CDR2 YYNGEE. The CDR3 protein is CASSVGDRMTDEAFF. In nucleotides, the CDR3 is TGTGCCAGCAGCGTAGGGGACAGGATGACCGACGAAGCTTTCTTT.

The genes are TRBV7-9 and TRBJ2-7; 11 nucleotides align to TRBD1. Germline V lookup: CDR1 SEHNR, CDR2 FQNEAQ (reference sequence). J gave up 6 bases and V 5 bases, and 9 bases lay outside the gene matches. The CDR3 is made up of 15 amino acids. In DNA form, the CDR3 reads TGTGCCAGCAGCCCGGGGACAGGGGGGTTCGTCGAGCAGTACGTC. Its protein product is CASSPGTGGFVEQYV.